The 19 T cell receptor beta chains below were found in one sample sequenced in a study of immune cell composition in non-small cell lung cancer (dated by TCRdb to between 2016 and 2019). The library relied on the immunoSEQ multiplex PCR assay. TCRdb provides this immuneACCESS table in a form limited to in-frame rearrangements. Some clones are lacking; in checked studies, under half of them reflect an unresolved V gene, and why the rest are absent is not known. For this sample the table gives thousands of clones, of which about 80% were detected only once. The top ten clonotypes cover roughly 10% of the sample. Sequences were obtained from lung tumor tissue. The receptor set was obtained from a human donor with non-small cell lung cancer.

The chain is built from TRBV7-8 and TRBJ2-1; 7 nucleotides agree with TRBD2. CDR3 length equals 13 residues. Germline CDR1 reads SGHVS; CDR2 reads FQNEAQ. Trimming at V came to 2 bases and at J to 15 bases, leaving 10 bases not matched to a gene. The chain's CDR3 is CASSLRRGDKGFF. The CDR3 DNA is TGTGCCAGCAGCTTAAGACGGGGGGATAAGGGGTTCTTC.

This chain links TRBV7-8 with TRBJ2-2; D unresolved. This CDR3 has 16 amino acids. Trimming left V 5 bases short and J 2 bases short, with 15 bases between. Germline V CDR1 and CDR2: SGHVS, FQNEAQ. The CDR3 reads CASSSAERLNTGELFF. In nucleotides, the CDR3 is TGTGCCAGCAGCAGCGCGGAGAGACTTAACACCGGGGAGCTGTTTTTT.

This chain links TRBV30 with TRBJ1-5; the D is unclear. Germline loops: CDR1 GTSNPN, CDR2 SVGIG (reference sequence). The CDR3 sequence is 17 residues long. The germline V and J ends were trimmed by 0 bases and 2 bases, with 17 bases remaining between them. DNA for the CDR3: TGTGCCTGGAGTGTAGGGCAGACCTTTGGAGGCAATCAGCCCCAGCATTTT. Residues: CAWSVGQTFGGNQPQHF.

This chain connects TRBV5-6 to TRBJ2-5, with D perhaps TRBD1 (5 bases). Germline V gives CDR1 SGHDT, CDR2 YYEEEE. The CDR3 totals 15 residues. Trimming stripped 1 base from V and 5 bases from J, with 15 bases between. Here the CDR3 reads CASSLISREGETQYF. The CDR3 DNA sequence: TGTGCCAGCAGCTTGATTAGCAGGGAAGGGGAGACCCAGTACTTC. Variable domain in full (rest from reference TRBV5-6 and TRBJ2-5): DAGVTQSPTHLIKTRGQQVTLRCSPKSGHDTVSWYQQALGQGPQFIFQYYEEEERQRGNFPDRFSGHQFPNYSSELNVNALLLGDSALYLCASSLISREGETQYFGPGTRLLVL.

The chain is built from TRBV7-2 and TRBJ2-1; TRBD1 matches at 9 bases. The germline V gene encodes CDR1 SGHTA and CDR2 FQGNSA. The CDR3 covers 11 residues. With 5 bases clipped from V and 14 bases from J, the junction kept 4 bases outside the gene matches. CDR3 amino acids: CASSPRDREFF. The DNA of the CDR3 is TGTGCCAGCAGCCCCCGGGACAGGGAGTTCTTC.

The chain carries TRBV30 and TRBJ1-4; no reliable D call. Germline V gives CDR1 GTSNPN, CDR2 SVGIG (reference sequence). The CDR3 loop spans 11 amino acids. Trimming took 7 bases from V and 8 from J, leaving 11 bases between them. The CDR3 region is CASNRGEKLFF. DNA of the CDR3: TGTGCCTCCAACAGAGGCGAAAAACTGTTTTTT.

The CDR3 region is CASSRGLADYNEQFF. The CDR3 DNA reads as TGTGCCAGCAGCCGAGGACTAGCGGACTACAATGAGCAGTTCTTC. The chain couples TRBV11-3 to TRBJ2-1, with 10 bases lining up with TRBD2. Germline-derived CDR1 and CDR2 are SGHNT and YENEEA. Trimming took 5 bases from V and 3 from J; bases not matched to a gene: 4. This CDR3 contains 15 residues.

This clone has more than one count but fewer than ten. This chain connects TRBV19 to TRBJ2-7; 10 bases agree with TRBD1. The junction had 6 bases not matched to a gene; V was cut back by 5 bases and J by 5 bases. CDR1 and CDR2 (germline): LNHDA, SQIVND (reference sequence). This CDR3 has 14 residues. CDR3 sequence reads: CASSQWTGGHEQYF. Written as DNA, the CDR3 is TGTGCCAGTAGTCAATGGACAGGGGGTCACGAGCAGTACTTC. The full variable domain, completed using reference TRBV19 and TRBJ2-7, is DGGITQSPKYLFRKEGQNVTLSCEQNLNHDAMYWYRQDPGQGLRLIYYSQIVNDFQKGDIAEGYSVSREKKESFPLTVTSAQKNPTAFYLCASSQWTGGHEQYFGPGTRLTVT.

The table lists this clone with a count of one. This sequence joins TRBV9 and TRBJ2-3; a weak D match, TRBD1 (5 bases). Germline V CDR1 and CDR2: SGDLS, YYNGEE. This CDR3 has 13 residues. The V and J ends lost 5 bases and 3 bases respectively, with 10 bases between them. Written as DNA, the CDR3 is TGTGCCAGCAGTAGGGGCGGTACAGATACGCAGTATTTT. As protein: CASSRGGTDTQYF.

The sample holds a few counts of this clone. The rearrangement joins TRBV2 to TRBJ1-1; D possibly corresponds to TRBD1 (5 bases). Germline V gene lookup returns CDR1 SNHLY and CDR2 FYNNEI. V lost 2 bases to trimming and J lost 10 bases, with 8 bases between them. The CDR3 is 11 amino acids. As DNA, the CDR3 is TGTGCCAGCAGTGAAACGGGGGGAGCTTTCTTT. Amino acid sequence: CASSETGGAFF.

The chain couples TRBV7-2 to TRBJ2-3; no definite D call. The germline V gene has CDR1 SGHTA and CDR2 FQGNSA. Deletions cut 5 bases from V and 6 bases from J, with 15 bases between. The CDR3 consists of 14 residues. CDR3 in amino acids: CASSLGKTRDTQYF. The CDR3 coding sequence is TGTGCCAGCAGCCTAGGAAAAACCAGGGATACGCAGTATTTT.

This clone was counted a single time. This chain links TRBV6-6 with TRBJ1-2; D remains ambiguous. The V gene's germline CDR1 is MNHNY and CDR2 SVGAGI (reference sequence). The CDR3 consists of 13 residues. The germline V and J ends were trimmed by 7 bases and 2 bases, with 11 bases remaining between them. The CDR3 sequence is CASTIGRNYGYTF. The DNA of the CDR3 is TGTGCCAGCACGATAGGACGGAACTATGGCTACACCTTC.

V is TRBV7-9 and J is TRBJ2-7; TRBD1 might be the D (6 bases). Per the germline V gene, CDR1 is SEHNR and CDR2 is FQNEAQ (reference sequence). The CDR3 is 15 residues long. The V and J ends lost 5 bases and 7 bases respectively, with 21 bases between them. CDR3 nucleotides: TGTGCCAGCAGCCAGACAGGTCGGGGATACGAGGAGCAGTACTTC. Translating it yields CASSQTGRGYEEQYF.

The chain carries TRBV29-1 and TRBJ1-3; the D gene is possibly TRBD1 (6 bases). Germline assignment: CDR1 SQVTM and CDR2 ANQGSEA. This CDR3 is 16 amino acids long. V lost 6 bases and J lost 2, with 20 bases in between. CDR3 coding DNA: TGCAGCGTCCAGGGGATTCCCACCTCCACTGGAAACACCATATATTTT. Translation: CSVQGIPTSTGNTIYF.

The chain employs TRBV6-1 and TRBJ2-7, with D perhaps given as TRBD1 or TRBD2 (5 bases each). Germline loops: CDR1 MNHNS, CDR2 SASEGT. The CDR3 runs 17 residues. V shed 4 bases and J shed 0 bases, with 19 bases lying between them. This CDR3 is CASSGDGGGFSSYEQYF. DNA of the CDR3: TGTGCCAGCAGTGGGGACGGAGGCGGTTTTAGCTCCTACGAGCAGTACTTC.

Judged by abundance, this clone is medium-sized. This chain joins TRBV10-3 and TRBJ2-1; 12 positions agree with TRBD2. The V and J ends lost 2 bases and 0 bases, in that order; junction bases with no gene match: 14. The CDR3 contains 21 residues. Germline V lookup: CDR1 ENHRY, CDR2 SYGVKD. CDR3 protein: CAISEIMASSGGESSYNEQFF. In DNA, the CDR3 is TGTGCCATCAGTGAGATAATGGCGTCTAGCGGGGGGGAAAGCTCCTACAATGAGCAGTTCTTC.

The CDR3: CAWSVVGGNTIYF. The DNA for the CDR3 is TGTGCCTGGAGTGTAGTGGGAGGAAACACCATATATTTT. The V and J genes are TRBV30 and TRBJ1-3; D not resolved. The CDR3 runs to 13 residues. Looked up from germline, CDR1 is GTSNPN and CDR2 is SVGIG (reference sequence). Between the trimmed V and J ends, which lost 0 bases and 4 bases, there was a span of 7 bases.

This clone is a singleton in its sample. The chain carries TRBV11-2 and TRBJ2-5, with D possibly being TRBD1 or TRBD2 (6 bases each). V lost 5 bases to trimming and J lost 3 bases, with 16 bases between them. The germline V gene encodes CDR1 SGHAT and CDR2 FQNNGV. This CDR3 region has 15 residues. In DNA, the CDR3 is TGTGCCAGCAGCCTCATGGGGGGCCGGGAAGAGACCCAGTACTTC. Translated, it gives CASSLMGGREETQYF.

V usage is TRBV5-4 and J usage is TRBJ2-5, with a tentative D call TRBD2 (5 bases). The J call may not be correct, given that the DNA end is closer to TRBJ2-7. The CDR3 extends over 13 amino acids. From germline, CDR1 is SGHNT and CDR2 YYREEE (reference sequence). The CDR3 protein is CASSAAGRDEQYF. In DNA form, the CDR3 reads TGTGCCAGCAGCGCCGCGGGTAGAGACGAGCAGTACTTC.